Below, 5 T cell receptor beta chains from the same sample are listed, as sequenced in a study of neurological immune-mediated disorders. TCRdb reanalysed the 5' RACE reads using MiXCR and keeps one entry per CDR3 protein. The sample has 95,000 to 110,000 distinct CDR3 sequences, more than 10% seen once; the top ten hold approximately 3.1%. Documented time point: longitudinal time-point 3. Sequencing used PBMCs. These receptors all come from a female donor with HTLV-1-associated myelopathy (HAM/TSP).

In its sample, this clonotype was seen a few times. This rearrangement joins TRBV5-6 to TRBJ2-2, with D uncertain. The V end was cut by 4 bases, the J end by 3 bases, with 7 bases between. The CDR3 totals 13 residues. Germline V gene lookup returns CDR1 SGHDT and CDR2 YYEEEE. CDR3 residues: CASSREHTGELFF. CDR3 coding DNA: TGTGCCAGCAGCAGGGAACACACCGGGGAGCTGTTTTTT.

This clonotype was recorded many times. This sequence joins TRBV3-1 and TRBJ1-2; no definite D call. CDR3 length: 13 amino acids. Deletions cut 4 bases from V and 8 bases from J, with 14 bases between. Looked up from germline, CDR1 is LGHDT and CDR2 is YNNKEL (reference sequence). The CDR3: CASSPDPPGGYTF. The CDR3 nucleotides are TGTGCCAGCAGCCCGGACCCCCCGGGAGGCTACACCTTC.

Ten or more counts support this clonotype. The gene calls are TRBV10-3 and TRBJ2-7; D gene uncertain. Trimming left V 6 bases short and J 2 bases short, with 11 bases between. The CDR3 totals 13 residues. CDR1 is ENHRY and CDR2 is SYGVKD in the germline V gene. The DNA of the CDR3 is TGTGCCATCAGAGCAGACGGTACCTACGAGCAGTACTTC. It encodes CAIRADGTYEQYF.

This clonotype was observed at least ten times. The chain recombines TRBV5-5 with TRBJ2-1, with D unclear. CDR3 length equals 14 residues. V was clipped by 2 bases and J by 6 bases, with 12 bases between them. In germline, CDR1 is SGHKS, CDR2 YYEKEE (reference sequence). The CDR3 reads CASSLAPWSNEQFF. The CDR3 DNA is TGTGCCAGCAGCTTAGCGCCCTGGTCCAATGAGCAGTTCTTC.

This clonotype was seen repeatedly, ten times or more. The chain recombines TRBV10-3 with TRBJ2-5; D may be TRBD1 (6 bases). CDR3 size: 17 residues. The V end lost 3 bases, the J end lost 5 bases, and 22 bases lay between the germline ends. Germline V gene lookup returns CDR1 ENHRY and CDR2 SYGVKD. CDR3 nucleotides: TGTGCCATCAGTGAACGGTCGCAGGTGGGGGCAAGGGAGACCCAGTACTTC. Translation gives CAISERSQVGARETQYF.